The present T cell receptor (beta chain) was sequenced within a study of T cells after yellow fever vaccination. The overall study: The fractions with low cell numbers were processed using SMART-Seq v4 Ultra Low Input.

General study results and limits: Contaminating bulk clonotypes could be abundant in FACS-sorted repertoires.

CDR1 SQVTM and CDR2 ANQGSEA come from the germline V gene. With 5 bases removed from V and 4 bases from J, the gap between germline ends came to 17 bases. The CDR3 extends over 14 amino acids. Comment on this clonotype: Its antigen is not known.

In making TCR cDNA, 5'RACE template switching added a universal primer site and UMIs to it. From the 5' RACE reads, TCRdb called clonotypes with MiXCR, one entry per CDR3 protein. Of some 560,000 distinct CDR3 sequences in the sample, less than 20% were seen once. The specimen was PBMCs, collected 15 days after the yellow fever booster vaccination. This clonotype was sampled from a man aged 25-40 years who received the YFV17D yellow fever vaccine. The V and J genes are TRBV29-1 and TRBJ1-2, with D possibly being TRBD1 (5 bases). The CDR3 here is CSVLASGGVYGYTF. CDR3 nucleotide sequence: TGCAGCGTTCTCGCCTCTGGGGGTGTCTATGGCTACACCTTC. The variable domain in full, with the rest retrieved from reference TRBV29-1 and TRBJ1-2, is SAVISQKPSRDICQRGTSLTIQCQVDSQVTMMFWYRQQPGQSLTLIATANQGSEATYESGFVIDKFPISRPNLTFSTLTVSNMSPEDSSIYLCSVLASGGVYGYTFGSGTRLTVV.